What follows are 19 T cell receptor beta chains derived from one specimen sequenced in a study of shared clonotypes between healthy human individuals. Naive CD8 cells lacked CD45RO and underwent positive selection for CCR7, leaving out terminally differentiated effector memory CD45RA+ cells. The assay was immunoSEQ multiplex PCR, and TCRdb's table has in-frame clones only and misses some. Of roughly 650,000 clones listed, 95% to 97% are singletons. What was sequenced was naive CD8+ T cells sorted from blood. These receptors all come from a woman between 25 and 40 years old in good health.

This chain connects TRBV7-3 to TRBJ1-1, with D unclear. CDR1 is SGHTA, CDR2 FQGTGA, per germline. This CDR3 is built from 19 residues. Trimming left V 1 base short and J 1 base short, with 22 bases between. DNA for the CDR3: TGTGCCAGCAGCTTAAGGCCCCCCCGGCTCGGCGTCGAGAACACTGAAGCTTTCTTT. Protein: CASSLRPPRLGVENTEAFF.

The DNA for the CDR3 is TGTGCCACCACCCGAGGGGGCTCGTCCTCCTACAATGAGCAGTTCTTC. This codes for CATTRGGSSSYNEQFF. The V and J genes are TRBV15 and TRBJ2-1, with 7 bases identical to TRBD1. The CDR3 is made up of 16 amino acids. The trim removed 7 bases at V and 0 bases at J, leaving 9 bases unmatched. CDR1 and CDR2 from the germline V gene are LNHNV and YYDKDF (reference sequence).

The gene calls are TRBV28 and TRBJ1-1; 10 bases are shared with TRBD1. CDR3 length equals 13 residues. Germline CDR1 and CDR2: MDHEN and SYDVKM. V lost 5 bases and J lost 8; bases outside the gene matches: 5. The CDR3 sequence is CASSRQGALEAFF. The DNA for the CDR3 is TGTGCCAGCAGTCGACAGGGGGCGCTAGAAGCTTTCTTT.

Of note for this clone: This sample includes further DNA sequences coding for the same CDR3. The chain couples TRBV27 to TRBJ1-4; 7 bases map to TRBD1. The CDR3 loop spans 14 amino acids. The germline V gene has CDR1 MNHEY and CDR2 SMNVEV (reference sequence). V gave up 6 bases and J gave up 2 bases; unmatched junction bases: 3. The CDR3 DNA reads TGTGCCAGCAGCTCGACAGGGACTAATGAAAAACTGTTTTTT. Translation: CASSSTGTNEKLFF.

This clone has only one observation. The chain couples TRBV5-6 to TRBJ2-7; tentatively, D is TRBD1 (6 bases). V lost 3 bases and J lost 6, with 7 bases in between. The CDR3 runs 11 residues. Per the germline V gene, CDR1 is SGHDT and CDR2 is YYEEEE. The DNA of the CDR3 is TGTGCCAGCAGCTCAGGGGTCGAGCAGTACTTC. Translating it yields CASSSGVEQYF.

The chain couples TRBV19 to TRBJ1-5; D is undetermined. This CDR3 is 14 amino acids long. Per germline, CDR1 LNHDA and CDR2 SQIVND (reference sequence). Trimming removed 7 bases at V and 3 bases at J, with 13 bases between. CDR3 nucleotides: TGTGCCAGTAAACCGGAAGCATACAATCAGCCCCAGCATTTT. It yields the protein CASKPEAYNQPQHF. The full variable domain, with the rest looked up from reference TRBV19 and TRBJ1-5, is DGGITQSPKYLFRKEGQNVTLSCEQNLNHDAMYWYRQDPGQGLRLIYYSQIVNDFQKGDIAEGYSVSREKKESFPLTVTSAQKNPTAFYLCASKPEAYNQPQHFGDGTRLSIL.

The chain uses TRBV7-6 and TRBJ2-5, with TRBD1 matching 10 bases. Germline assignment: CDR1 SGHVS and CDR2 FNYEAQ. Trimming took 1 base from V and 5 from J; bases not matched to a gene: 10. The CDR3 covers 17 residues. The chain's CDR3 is CASSLEGTGVGAETQYF. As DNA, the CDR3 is TGTGCCAGCAGCTTAGAGGGGACAGGGGTCGGTGCGGAGACCCAGTACTTC.

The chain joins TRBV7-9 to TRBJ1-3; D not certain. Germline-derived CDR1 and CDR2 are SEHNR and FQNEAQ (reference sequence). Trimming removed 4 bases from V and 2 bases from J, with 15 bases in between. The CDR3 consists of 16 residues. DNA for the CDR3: TGTGCCAGCAGCTCGATTCGAGCCGACGCTGGAAACACCATATATTTT. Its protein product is CASSSIRADAGNTIYF.

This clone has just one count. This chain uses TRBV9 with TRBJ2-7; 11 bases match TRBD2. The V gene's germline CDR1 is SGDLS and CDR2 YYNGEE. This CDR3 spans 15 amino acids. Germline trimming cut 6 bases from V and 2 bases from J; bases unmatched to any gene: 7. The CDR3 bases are TGTGCCAGCAACCCGGGACTAGCGGATACCTACGAGCAGTACTTC. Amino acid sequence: CASNPGLADTYEQYF.

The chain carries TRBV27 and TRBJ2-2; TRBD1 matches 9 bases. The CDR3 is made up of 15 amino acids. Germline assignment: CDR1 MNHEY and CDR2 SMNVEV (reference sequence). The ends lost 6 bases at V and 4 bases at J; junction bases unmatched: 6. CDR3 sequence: CASSRTGARTGELFF. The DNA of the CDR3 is TGTGCCAGCAGCCGGACAGGGGCACGCACCGGGGAGCTGTTTTTT.

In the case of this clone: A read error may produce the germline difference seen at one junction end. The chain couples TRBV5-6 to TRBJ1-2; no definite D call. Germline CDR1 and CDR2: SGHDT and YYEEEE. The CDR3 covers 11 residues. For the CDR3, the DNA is TGTGCCAGCAGCTTGGGATCCACCGTCCACTTC. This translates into CASSLGSTVHF.

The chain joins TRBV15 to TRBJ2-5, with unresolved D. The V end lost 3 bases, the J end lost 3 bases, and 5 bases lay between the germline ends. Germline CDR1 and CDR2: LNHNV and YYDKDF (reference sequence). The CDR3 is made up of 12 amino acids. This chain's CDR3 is CATSSLEETQYF. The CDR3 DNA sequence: TGTGCCACCAGCAGTTTGGAAGAGACCCAGTACTTC.

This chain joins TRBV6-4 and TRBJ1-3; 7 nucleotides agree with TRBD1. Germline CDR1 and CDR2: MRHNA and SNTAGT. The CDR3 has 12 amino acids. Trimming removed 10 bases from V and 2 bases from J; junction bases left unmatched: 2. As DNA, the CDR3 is TGTGCCAAAGGGGGCCCTGGAAACACCATATATTTT. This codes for CAKGGPGNTIYF.

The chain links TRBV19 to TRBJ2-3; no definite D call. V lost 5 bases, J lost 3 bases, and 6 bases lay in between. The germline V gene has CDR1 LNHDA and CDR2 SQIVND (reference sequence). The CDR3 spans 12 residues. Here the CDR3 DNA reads TGTGCCAGTAGTCCCGGGACAGATACGCAGTATTTT. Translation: CASSPGTDTQYF.

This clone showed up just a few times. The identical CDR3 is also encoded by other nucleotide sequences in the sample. The CDR3 protein is CASSTTYEQYF. The CDR3 DNA reads TGTGCCAGCAGTACAACCTACGAGCAGTACTTC. The chain couples TRBV28 to TRBJ2-7; D unclear. V gave up 5 bases and J gave up 2 bases, with 4 bases separating them. The CDR3 loop spans 11 amino acids. The germline V gene has CDR1 MDHEN and CDR2 SYDVKM.

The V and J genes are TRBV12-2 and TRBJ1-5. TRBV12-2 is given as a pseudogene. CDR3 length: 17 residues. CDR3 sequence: CASRLEGKPYSNQPQHF. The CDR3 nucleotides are TGTGCAAGTCGCTTAGAAGGGAAACCTTATAGCAATCAGCCCCAGCATTTT.

The CDR3 coding sequence is TGCAGTACCCGTACAGGGGGTGCGTTCTTC. It specifies CSTRTGGAFF. The chain links TRBV20-1 to TRBJ2-1, with TRBD1 identical over 8 bases. V dropped 8 bases and J dropped 15; count of bases not matched to a gene: 9. Germline assignment: CDR1 DFQATT and CDR2 SNEGSKA (reference sequence). This CDR3 comprises 10 residues.

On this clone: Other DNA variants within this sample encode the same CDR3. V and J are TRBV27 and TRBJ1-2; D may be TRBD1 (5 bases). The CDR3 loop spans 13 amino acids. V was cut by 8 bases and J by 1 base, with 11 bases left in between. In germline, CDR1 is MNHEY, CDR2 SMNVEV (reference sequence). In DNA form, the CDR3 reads TGTGCCAGCCGACCTGGGGGTAACTATGGCTACACCTTC. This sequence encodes CASRPGGNYGYTF.

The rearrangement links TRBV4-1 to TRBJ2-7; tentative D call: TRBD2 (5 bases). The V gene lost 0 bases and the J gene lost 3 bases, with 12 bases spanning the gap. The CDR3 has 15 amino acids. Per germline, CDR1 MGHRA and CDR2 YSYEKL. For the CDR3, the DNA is TGCGCCAGCAGCCAAGATCTTTGGGGAGTCTACGAGCAGTACTTC. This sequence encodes CASSQDLWGVYEQYF.